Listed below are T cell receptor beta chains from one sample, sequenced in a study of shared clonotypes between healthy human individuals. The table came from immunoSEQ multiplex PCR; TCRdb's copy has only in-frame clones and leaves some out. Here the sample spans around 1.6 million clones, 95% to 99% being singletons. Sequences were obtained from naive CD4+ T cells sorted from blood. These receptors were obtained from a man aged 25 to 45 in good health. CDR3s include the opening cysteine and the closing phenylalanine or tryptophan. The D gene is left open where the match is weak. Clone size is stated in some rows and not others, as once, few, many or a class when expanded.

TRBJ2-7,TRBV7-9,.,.,CASSLEAGAVYEQYF,TGTGCCAGCAGCTTAGAGGCAGGGGCCGTCTACGAGCAGTACTTC
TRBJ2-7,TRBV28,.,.,CASTAPPYEQYF,TGTGCCAGCACCGCCCCTCCCTACGAGCAGTACTTC
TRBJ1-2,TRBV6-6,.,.,CASSYSQEANYGYTF,TGTGCCAGCAGTTACTCCCAGGAAGCTAACTATGGCTACACCTTC
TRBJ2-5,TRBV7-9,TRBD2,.,CASSPNLAGASETQYF,TGTGCCAGCAGCCCCAACCTAGCGGGAGCTTCGGAGACCCAGTACTTC
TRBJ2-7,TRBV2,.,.,CASSANSYEQYF,TGTGCCAGCAGTGCGAACTCCTACGAGCAGTACTTC
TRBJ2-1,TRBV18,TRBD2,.,CASSRRGREGPSNEQFF,TGTGCCAGCTCACGGCGTGGGCGGGAGGGCCCGTCCAATGAGCAGTTCTTC
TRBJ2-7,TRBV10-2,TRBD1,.,CASRDWDRPTYEQYF,TGCGCCAGCAGGGATTGGGACAGACCTACCTACGAGCAGTACTTC
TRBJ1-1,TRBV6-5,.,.,CASSYNRVNTEAFF,TGTGCCAGCAGTTACAACAGGGTGAACACTGAAGCTTTCTTT
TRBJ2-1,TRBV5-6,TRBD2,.,CASRTGLAAYNEQFF,TGTGCCAGCAGAACGGGACTAGCGGCATACAATGAGCAGTTCTTC
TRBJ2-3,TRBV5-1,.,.,CASSLVGYTDTQYF,TGCGCCAGCAGCTTGGTTGGGTACACAGATACGCAGTATTTT
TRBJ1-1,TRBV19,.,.,CASSSLTGPNTEAFF,TGTGCCAGTAGTTCGCTGACAGGCCCGAACACTGAAGCTTTCTTT
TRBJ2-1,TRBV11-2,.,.,CASSLGARSYNEQFF,TGTGCCAGCAGCTTAGGAGCGCGTTCCTACAATGAGCAGTTCTTC
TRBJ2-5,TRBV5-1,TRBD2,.,CASSHGLAGAVKETQYF,TGCGCCAGCAGCCACGGACTAGCGGGAGCAGTAAAAGAGACCCAGTACTTC
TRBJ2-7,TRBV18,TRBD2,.,CASSSLGPPTSGTYEQYF,TGTGCCAGCTCATCTCTAGGTCCCCCAACTAGCGGAACCTACGAGCAGTACTTC
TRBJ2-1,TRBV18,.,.,CASSPPGAGSYNEQFF,TGTGCCAGCTCACCCCCGGGCGCGGGCTCCTACAATGAGCAGTTCTTC
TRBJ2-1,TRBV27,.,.,CATRGFPYNEQFF,TGTGCCACCAGGGGTTTCCCCTACAATGAGCAGTTCTTC
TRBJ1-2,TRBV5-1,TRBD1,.,CASSLALDRAYGYTF,TGCGCCAGCAGCTTGGCCTTGGACAGGGCTTATGGCTACACCTTC
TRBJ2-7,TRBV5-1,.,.,CASSPAGLIVSYEQYF,TGCGCCAGCAGCCCGGCAGGGCTAATCGTCTCCTACGAGCAGTACTTC
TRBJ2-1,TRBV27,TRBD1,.,CASSLWGQVGDEQFF,TGTGCCAGCAGTTTATGGGGACAGGTCGGGGATGAGCAGTTCTTC
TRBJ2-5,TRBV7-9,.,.,CASSLATWEYQETQYF,TGTGCCAGCAGCTTAGCGACATGGGAGTACCAAGAGACCCAGTACTTC
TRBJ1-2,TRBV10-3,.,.,CAISDSRGGDYGYTF,TGTGCCATCAGTGACTCCCGCGGGGGGGACTATGGCTACACCTTC
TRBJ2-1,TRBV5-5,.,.,CASSLVVRNEQFF,TGTGCCAGCAGCTTAGTAGTACGCAATGAGCAGTTCTTC
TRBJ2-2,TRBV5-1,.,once,CASSLEAANTGELFF,TGCGCCAGCAGCTTGGAGGCAGCGAACACCGGGGAGCTGTTTTTT
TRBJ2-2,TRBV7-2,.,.,CASSLAGWELFF,TGTGCCAGCAGCTTAGCGGGGTGGGAGCTGTTTTTT
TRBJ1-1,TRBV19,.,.,CASSMVLVGPVNTEAFF,TGTGCCAGTAGTATGGTCTTGGTGGGGCCCGTGAACACTGAAGCTTTCTTT
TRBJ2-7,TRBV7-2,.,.,CASSLVGHPSSYEQYF,TGTGCCAGCAGCTTAGTCGGACATCCTTCCTCCTACGAGCAGTACTTC
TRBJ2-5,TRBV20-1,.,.,CSAGRETQYF,TGCAGTGCTGGACGAGAGACCCAGTACTTC
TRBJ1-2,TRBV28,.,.,CASSLYGSGQGYGYTF,TGTGCCAGCAGTTTATACGGCTCGGGGCAGGGGTATGGCTACACCTTC
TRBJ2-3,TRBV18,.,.,CASSPPQNFRTDTQYF,TGTGCCAGCTCACCACCGCAGAACTTTCGGACAGATACGCAGTATTTT
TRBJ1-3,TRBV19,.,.,CASTEPIGNTIYF,TGTGCCAGTACGGAGCCGATAGGAAACACCATATATTTT
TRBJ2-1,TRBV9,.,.,CASSAMSGTYNEQFF,TGTGCCAGCAGCGCTATGTCCGGGACCTACAATGAGCAGTTCTTC
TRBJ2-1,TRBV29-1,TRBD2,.,CSSKSGLAENEQFF,TGCAGCTCAAAGTCCGGACTAGCGGAAAATGAGCAGTTCTTC
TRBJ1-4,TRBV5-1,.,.,CASSKDEATNEKLFF,TGCGCCAGCAGCAAAGACGAAGCAACTAATGAAAAACTGTTTTTT
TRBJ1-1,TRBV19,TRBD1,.,CASSPGDRAAEAFF,TGTGCCAGTAGTCCCGGGGACAGGGCCGCTGAAGCTTTCTTT
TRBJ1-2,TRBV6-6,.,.,CASSRGGYTF,TGTGCCAGCAGCCGGGGTGGCTACACCTTC
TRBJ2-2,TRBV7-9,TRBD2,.,CASSLTSGRTGELFF,TGTGCCAGCAGCTTAACTAGCGGGAGAACCGGGGAGCTGTTTTTT
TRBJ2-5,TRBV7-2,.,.,CASSSWGRGETQYF,TGTGCCAGCAGCTCCTGGGGACGGGGTGAGACCCAGTACTTC
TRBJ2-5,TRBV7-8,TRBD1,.,CASSLVTGYQETQYF,TGTGCCAGCAGCTTGGTGACAGGGTACCAAGAGACCCAGTACTTC
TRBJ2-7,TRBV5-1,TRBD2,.,CASSLAPSGPSSYEQYF,TGCGCCAGCAGCTTGGCTCCTAGCGGGCCCAGCTCCTACGAGCAGTACTTC
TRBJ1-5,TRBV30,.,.,CAWSVSAQQPQHF,TGTGCCTGGAGTGTGTCGGCCCAACAGCCCCAGCATTTT
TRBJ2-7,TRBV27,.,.,CASSLDHQRGFRYEQYF,TGTGCCAGCAGTTTAGACCACCAAAGGGGCTTTCGCTACGAGCAGTACTTC
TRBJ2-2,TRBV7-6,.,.,CASSPLGSGRSTGELFF,TGTGCCAGCAGCCCTCTGGGGTCAGGGAGATCCACCGGGGAGCTGTTTTTT
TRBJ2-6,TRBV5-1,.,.,CASSLVTATSGANVLTF,TGCGCCAGCAGCTTGGTCACAGCAACGTCTGGGGCCAACGTCCTGACTTTC
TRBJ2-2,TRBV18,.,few,CASSPPGLNTGELFF,TGTGCCAGCTCACCACCGGGACTCAACACCGGGGAGCTGTTTTTT
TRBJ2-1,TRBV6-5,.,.,CASSYSNDYNEQFF,TGTGCCAGCAGTTACTCGAACGACTACAATGAGCAGTTCTTC
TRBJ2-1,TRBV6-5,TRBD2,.,CASRWREGTYNEQFF,TGTGCCAGCAGATGGCGGGAGGGGACCTACAATGAGCAGTTCTTC
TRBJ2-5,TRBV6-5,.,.,CASVGQGEETQYF,TGTGCCAGCGTGGGTCAGGGCGAAGAGACCCAGTACTTC
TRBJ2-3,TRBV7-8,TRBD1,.,CASRQTGGGGDTQYF,TGTGCCAGCAGACAGACAGGGGGAGGGGGAGATACGCAGTATTTT
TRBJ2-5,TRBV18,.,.,CASSPLELAGETQYF,TGTGCCAGCTCACCACTGGAACTAGCAGGGGAGACCCAGTACTTC
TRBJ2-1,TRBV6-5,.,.,CASSYSGSVSYNEQFF,TGTGCCAGCAGTTACTCGGGCTCGGTCTCCTACAATGAGCAGTTCTTC
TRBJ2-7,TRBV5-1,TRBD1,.,CASSIGTAISYEQYF,TGCGCCAGCAGCATCGGGACAGCCATCTCCTACGAGCAGTACTTC
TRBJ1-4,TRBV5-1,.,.,CASARGGATNEKLFF,TGCGCCAGCGCCCGTGGGGGGGCAACTAATGAAAAACTGTTTTTT
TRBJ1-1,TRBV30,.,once,CAWSSGVWTEAFF,TGTGCCTGGAGTTCAGGGGTTTGGACTGAAGCTTTCTTT
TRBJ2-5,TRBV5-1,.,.,CASSPAGLRVETQYF,TGCGCCAGCAGCCCCGCCGGACTTCGAGTAGAGACCCAGTACTTC
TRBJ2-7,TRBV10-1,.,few,CASSDSPTYEQYF,TGCGCCAGCAGCGACTCCCCCACCTACGAGCAGTACTTC
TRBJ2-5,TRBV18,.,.,CASSPSRGETQYF,TGTGCCAGCTCACCAAGTCGGGGAGAGACCCAGTACTTC
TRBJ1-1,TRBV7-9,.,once,CASSLGQNTEAFF,TGTGCCAGCAGCTTAGGGCAGAACACTGAAGCTTTCTTT